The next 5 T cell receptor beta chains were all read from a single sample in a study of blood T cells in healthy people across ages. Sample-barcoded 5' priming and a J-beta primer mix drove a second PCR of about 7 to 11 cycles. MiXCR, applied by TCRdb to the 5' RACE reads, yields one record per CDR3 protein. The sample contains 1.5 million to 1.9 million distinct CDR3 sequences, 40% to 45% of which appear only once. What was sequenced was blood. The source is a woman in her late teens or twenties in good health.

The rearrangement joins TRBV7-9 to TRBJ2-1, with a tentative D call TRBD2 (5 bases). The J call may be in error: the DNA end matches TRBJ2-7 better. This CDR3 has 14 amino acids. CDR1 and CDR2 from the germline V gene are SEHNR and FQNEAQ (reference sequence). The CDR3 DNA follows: TGTGCCAGCAGCAACGGACTCTTCTACAATGAGCAGTACTTC. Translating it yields CASSNGLFYNEQYF.

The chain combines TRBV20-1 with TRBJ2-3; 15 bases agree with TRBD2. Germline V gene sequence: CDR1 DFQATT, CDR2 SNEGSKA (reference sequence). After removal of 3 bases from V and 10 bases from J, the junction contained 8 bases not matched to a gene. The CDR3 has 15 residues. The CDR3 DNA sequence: TGCAGTGCTAGCCGGACTAGCGGGGGGGGTCCCCCGCAGTATTTT. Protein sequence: CSASRTSGGGPPQYF.

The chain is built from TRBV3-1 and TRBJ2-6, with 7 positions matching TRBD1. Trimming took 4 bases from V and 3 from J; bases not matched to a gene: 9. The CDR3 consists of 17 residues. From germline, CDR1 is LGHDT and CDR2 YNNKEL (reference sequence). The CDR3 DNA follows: TGTGCCAGCAGCCCGCTCCCGACAGGGAGTGGGGCCAACGTCCTGACTTTC. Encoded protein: CASSPLPTGSGANVLTF.

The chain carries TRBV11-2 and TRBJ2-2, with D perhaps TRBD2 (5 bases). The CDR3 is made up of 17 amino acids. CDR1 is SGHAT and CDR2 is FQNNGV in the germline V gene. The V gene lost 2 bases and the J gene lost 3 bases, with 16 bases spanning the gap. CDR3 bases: TGTGCCAGCAGCTTATGGGAACTAGGCGGATACACCGGGGAGCTGTTTTTT. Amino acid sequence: CASSLWELGGYTGELFF.

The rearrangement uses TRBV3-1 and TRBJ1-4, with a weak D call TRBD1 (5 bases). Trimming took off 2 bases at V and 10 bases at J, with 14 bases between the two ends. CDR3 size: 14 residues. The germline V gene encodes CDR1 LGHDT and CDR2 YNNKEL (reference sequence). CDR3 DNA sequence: TGTGCCAGCAGCCAACCAGGGCGGGAGGCAAAACTGTTTTTT. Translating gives CASSQPGREAKLFF.